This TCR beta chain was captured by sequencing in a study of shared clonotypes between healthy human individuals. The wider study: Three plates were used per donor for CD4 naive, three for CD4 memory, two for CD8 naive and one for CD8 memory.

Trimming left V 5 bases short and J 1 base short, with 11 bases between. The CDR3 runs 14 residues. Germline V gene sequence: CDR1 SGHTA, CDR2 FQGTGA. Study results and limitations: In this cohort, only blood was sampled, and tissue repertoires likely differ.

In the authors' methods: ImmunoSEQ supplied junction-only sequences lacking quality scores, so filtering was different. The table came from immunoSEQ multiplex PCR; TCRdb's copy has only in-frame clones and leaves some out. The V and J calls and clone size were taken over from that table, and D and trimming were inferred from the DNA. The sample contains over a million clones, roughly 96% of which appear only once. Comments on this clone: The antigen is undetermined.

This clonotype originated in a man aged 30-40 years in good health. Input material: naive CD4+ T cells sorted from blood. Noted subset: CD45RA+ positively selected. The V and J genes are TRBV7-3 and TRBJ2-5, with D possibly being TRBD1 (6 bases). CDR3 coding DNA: TGTGCCAGCAGCCCCACAGGGTTCCAAGAGACCCAGTACTTC. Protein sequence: CASSPTGFQETQYF.